This T cell receptor (beta chain) was captured by sequencing in a study of blood T cell repertoires in COVID-19. Whole-study context: Specimens from acute and convalescent COVID-19 originated in the United States, Italy and Spain. In each case, the material was cDNA or gDNA derived from T cells, B-cell-depleted T cells, or PBMCs.

As originally analysed: Counts of nucleated cells, estimated from reference gene primer amplification, were obtained. Assay: immunoSEQ multiplex PCR; the TCRdb copy retains only in-frame clones and omits some. The D gene and trimming were derived from the DNA, and the V and J assignments and clone size from that table. The sample has about 210,000 clones, around four fifths seen once. Germline CDR1 is KGHSH and CDR2 is LQKENI. V lost 5 bases to trimming and J lost 4 bases; unmatched junction nucleotides: 10. The CDR3 runs to 15 residues. Sequencing was done on a sample of peripheral blood. The clonotype originates from a woman aged 45-65 years with acute or convalescent COVID-19. This chain links TRBV18 with TRBJ2-5; 7 positions agree with TRBD1. CDR3 protein: CASSSPEQGLETQYF. CDR3 DNA sequence: TGTGCCAGCTCATCCCCCGAACAGGGGTTAGAGACCCAGTACTTC.